The 19 T cell receptor beta chains given below trace back to one sample, sequenced in a study of control samples from healthy donors and cancer patients. Measured with immunoSEQ multiplex PCR; TCRdb has only the in-frame clones, and not every one. The profile covers roughly 130,000 clones, with roughly 84% appearing a single time and about 3.4% taken by the ten largest. Sequencing was done on a sample of blood. All receptors derive from a man in his fifties or sixties in good health.

This clone was recorded once. V usage is TRBV28 and J usage is TRBJ1-6; D remains ambiguous. Trimming stripped 6 bases from V and 8 bases from J, with 23 bases between. The CDR3 is 17 amino acids. CDR1 is MDHEN and CDR2 is SYDVKM in the germline V gene. The chain's CDR3 is CASSFGRAIAGDSPLHF. CDR3 nucleotide sequence: TGTGCCAGCAGCTTCGGGCGGGCCATCGCTGGGGATTCACCCCTCCACTTT.

This chain connects TRBV19 to TRBJ2-5; 7 nucleotides agree with TRBD1. This CDR3 has 12 amino acids. CDR1 and CDR2 from the germline V gene are LNHDA and SQIVND (reference sequence). Trimming removed 6 bases from V and 4 bases from J; junction bases left unmatched: 2. CDR3 nucleotides: TGTGCCAGTAGGCAGGGGGTAGAGACCCAGTACTTC. This encodes CASRQGVETQYF.

This clone has only one observation. This rearrangement joins TRBV2 to TRBJ2-3; D might be TRBD1 (6 bases). Per the germline V gene, CDR1 is SNHLY and CDR2 is FYNNEI. This CDR3 is 11 amino acids long. Trimming shortened V by 7 bases and J by 11 bases, and 13 bases separated the two germline ends. This CDR3 reads CASTQGTRQYF. CDR3 nucleotide sequence: TGTGCCAGCACCCAGGGGACACGGCAGTATTTT.

The chain uses TRBV5-1 and TRBJ2-5, with 12 bases aligning to TRBD2. Germline V gene lookup returns CDR1 SGHRS and CDR2 YFSETQ. V lost 1 base to trimming and J lost 1 base; unmatched junction nucleotides: 5. This CDR3 region has 17 residues. This CDR3 is CASSLKASGGVQETQYF. The CDR3 bases are TGCGCCAGCAGCTTGAAGGCTAGCGGGGGGGTCCAAGAGACCCAGTACTTC.

This chain links TRBV27 with TRBJ2-2; D ambiguous. The CDR3 runs to 13 residues. Germline V lookup: CDR1 MNHEY, CDR2 SMNVEV (reference sequence). V was trimmed by 7 bases and J by 4 bases, leaving 10 bases between them. CDR3 amino acids: CASTSLFTGELFF. CDR3 in DNA: TGTGCCAGCACCAGCCTTTTCACCGGGGAGCTGTTTTTT.

J is TRBJ1-1 and V is TRBV7-9; 9 nucleotides agree with TRBD1. Germline values: CDR1 SEHNR, CDR2 FQNEAQ (reference sequence). CDR3 length: 14 residues. Losses at the gene ends were 1 base for V and 7 bases for J; bases not matched to a gene: 4. This CDR3 is CASSLGGGQGEAFF. The CDR3 coding sequence is TGTGCCAGCAGCTTAGGTGGGGGACAGGGTGAAGCTTTCTTT.

CDR3: CASRESGYYNSPLHF. As DNA, the CDR3 is TGTGCCAGCAGAGAGTCCGGGTACTATAATTCACCCCTCCACTTT. The rearrangement uses TRBV27 and TRBJ1-6; D is undetermined. CDR3 length equals 15 residues. Germline V gene lookup returns CDR1 MNHEY and CDR2 SMNVEV (reference sequence). The V and J ends lost 6 bases and 3 bases respectively, with 12 bases between them.

A single count supports this clone. This same CDR3 is encoded by further DNA sequences in the sample. The V gene is TRBV11-2, the J gene TRBJ2-1; a possible D gene is TRBD2 (6 bases). Trimming took off 1 base at V and 7 bases at J, with 11 bases between the two ends. The V gene's germline CDR1 is SGHAT and CDR2 FQNNGV. This CDR3 comprises 14 residues. The CDR3 loop is CASSLGRGRNEQFF. CDR3 coding DNA: TGTGCCAGCAGCTTAGGTCGGGGGAGGAATGAGCAGTTCTTC.

The V call is TRBV10-3, the J call TRBJ2-7; either TRBD1 or TRBD2 may supply D (5 bases each). In germline, CDR1 is ENHRY, CDR2 SYGVKD. This CDR3 comprises 12 residues. V was clipped by 9 bases and J by 3 bases, with 12 bases between them. The CDR3 DNA reads TGTGCCATTGGGACGGCCATCTACGAGCAGTACTTC. This codes for CAIGTAIYEQYF.

The V call is TRBV11-2, the J call TRBJ1-2, with D hard to call. The V gene lost 2 bases and the J gene lost 0 bases, with 7 bases spanning the gap. Germline CDR1 and CDR2: SGHAT and FQNNGV. CDR3 size: 14 residues. CDR3 in DNA: TGTGCCAGCAGCTTAATTCTATCTAACTATGGCTACACCTTC. It is translated as CASSLILSNYGYTF.

V gene TRBV19 combines with J gene TRBJ2-3; 7 nucleotides match TRBD1. Germline V CDR1 and CDR2: LNHDA, SQIVND (reference sequence). V trimming: 5 bases; J trimming: 6 bases; junction bases outside the gene matches: 14. The CDR3 spans 16 residues. The DNA of the CDR3 is TGTGCCAGTAGTTGGGACAGCCTGGTTGGGGTGGATACGCAGTATTTT. Translating gives CASSWDSLVGVDTQYF.

This clone was counted a single time. This same CDR3 is encoded by further DNA sequences in the sample. V and J are TRBV6-2 or TRBV6-3 and TRBJ2-7; 9 bases line up with TRBD1. The CDR3 loop spans 14 amino acids. With 4 bases clipped from V and 2 bases from J, the junction kept 3 bases outside the gene matches. The germline V gene encodes CDR1 MNHEY and CDR2 SVGEGT. In nucleotides, the CDR3 is TGTGCCAGCAGTTGGGGACAGGGAACCTACGAGCAGTACTTC. Translation gives CASSWGQGTYEQYF.

The chain is built from TRBV3-1 (or the pseudogene TRBV3-2) and TRBJ2-5, with 9 bases aligning to TRBD1. There are 14 residues in the CDR3. J lost 5 bases, V lost 4 bases, and 5 bases had no gene match. Germline CDR1 LGHDT, CDR2 YNNKEL (reference sequence). The CDR3 DNA sequence: TGTGCCAGCAGCCGACAGGGGGTCCAGGAGACCCAGTACTTC. Its translation: CASSRQGVQETQYF.

The chain joins TRBV11-3 to TRBJ2-1, with TRBD1 matching over 9 bases. This CDR3 has 15 amino acids. Germline CDR1 SGHNT, CDR2 YENEEA. V shed 7 bases and J 10 bases; nucleotides not matched to a gene: 14. CDR3 loop: CASTGRDRGSTEQFF. CDR3 bases: TGTGCCAGCACTGGGAGAGACAGGGGGTCCACAGAGCAGTTCTTC.

This chain joins TRBV28 and TRBJ2-7; D gene unclear. The CDR3 extends over 13 amino acids. Trimming removed 2 bases from V and 3 bases from J, with 8 bases in between. Germline CDR1 MDHEN, CDR2 SYDVKM. CDR3 sequence reads: CASSLEDGYEQYF. CDR3 sequence (DNA): TGTGCCAGCAGTTTAGAGGACGGCTACGAGCAGTACTTC. The full variable domain, its missing parts supplied by reference TRBV28 and TRBJ2-7, is DVKVTQSSRYLVKRTGEKVFLECVQDMDHENMFWYRQDPGLGLRLIYFSYDVKMKEKGDIPEGYSVSREKKERFSLILESASTNQTSMYLCASSLEDGYEQYFGPGTRLTVT.

The rearrangement links TRBV5-4 to TRBJ2-2, with 7 bases fitting TRBD1. The trim removed 4 bases at V and 7 bases at J, leaving 7 bases unmatched. Germline V lookup: CDR1 SGHNT, CDR2 YYREEE (reference sequence). The CDR3 has 14 amino acids. The CDR3 sequence: CASSPNRGSGELFF. In DNA, the CDR3 is TGTGCCAGCAGCCCGAACAGGGGCAGCGGGGAGCTGTTTTTT.

The V and J genes are TRBV13 and TRBJ2-1, with 7 bases matching TRBD1. V lost 5 bases to trimming and J lost 13 bases; unmatched junction nucleotides: 5. CDR1 PRHDT and CDR2 FYEKMQ come from the germline V gene (reference sequence). CDR3 size: 11 residues. The CDR3 is CASSPGQIQFF. CDR3 coding DNA: TGTGCCAGCAGCCCGGGACAGATCCAGTTCTTC.

The rearrangement joins TRBV28 to TRBJ1-1; no firm D call. V was shortened by 6 bases and J by 6 bases, with 17 bases between the two germline ends. The CDR3 covers 14 residues. Germline V gene lookup returns CDR1 MDHEN and CDR2 SYDVKM. DNA of the CDR3: TGTGCCAGCAGAACACCTCTTGGGCATCCTGAAGCTTTCTTT. Its translation: CASRTPLGHPEAFF. The full variable domain, its missing parts supplied by reference TRBV28 and TRBJ1-1, is DVKVTQSSRYLVKRTGEKVFLECVQDMDHENMFWYRQDPGLGLRLIYFSYDVKMKEKGDIPEGYSVSREKKERFSLILESASTNQTSMYLCASRTPLGHPEAFFGQGTRLTVV.

This clone was seen once. The chain uses TRBV11-2 and TRBJ2-3; TRBD2 matches 7 bases. The CDR3 has 17 residues. V lost 2 bases to trimming and J lost 3 bases; unmatched junction nucleotides: 11. Per germline, CDR1 SGHAT and CDR2 FQNNGV. In DNA form, the CDR3 reads TGTGCCAGCAGCTTACATGCGGGGGAGATGGGTACAGATACGCAGTATTTT. Its protein is CASSLHAGEMGTDTQYF.